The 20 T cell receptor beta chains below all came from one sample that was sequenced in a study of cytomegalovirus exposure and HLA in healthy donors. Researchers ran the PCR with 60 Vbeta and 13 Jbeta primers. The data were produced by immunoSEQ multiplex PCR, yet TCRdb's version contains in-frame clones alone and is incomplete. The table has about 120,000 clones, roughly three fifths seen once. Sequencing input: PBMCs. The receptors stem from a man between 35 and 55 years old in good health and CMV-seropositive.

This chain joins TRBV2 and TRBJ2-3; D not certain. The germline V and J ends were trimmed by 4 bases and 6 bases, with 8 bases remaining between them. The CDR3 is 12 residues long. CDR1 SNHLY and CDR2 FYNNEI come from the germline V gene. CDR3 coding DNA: TGTGCCAGCAGTGTGAATACTGATACGCAGTATTTT. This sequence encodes CASSVNTDTQYF.

Written as DNA, the CDR3 is TGTGCCAGCAGTTACTCGCAGGGCTATCAGCCCCAGCATTTT. It translates to CASSYSQGYQPQHF. The chain couples TRBV6-6 to TRBJ1-5, with a tentative D call TRBD1 (5 bases). Germline V gives CDR1 MNHNY, CDR2 SVGAGI (reference sequence). This CDR3 has 14 residues. V was clipped by 0 bases and J by 5 bases, with 8 bases between them.

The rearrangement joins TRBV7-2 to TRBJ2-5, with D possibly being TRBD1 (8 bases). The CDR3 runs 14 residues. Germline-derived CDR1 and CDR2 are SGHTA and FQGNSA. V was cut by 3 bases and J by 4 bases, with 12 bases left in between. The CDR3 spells CASSFNRGGETQYF. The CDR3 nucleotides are TGTGCCAGCAGCTTTAACAGGGGGGGAGAGACCCAGTACTTC.

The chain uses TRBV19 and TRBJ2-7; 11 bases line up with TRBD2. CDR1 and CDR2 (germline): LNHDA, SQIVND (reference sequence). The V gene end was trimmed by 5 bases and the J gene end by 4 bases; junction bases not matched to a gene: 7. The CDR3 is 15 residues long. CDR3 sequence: CASSLIAGGPYEQYF. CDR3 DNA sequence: TGTGCCAGTAGTCTAATAGCGGGAGGGCCGTACGAGCAGTACTTC.

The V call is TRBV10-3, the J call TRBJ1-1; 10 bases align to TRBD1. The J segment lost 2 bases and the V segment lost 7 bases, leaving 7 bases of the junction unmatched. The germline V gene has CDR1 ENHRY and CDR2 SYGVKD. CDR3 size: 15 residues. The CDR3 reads CAIKAGQGSNTEAFF. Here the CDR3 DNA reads TGTGCCATCAAGGCGGGACAGGGGAGTAACACTGAAGCTTTCTTT.

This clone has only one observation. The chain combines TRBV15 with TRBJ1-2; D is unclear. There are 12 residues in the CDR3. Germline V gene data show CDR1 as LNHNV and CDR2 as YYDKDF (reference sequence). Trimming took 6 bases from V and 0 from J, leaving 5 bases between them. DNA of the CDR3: TGTGCCACCAGGTCCGCTAACTATGGCTACACCTTC. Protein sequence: CATRSANYGYTF. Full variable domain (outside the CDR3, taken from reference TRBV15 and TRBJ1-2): DAMVIQNPRYQVTQFGKPVTLSCSQTLNHNVMYWYQQKSSQAPKLLFHYYDKDFNNEADTPDNFQSRRPNTSFCFLDIRSPGLGDTAMYLCATRSANYGYTFGSGTRLTVV.

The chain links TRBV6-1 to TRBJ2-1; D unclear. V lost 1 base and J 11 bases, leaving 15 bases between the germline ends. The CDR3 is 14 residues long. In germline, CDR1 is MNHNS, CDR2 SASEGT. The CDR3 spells CASSEGGRAKKQFF. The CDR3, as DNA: TGTGCCAGCAGTGAAGGAGGCCGAGCGAAAAAGCAGTTCTTC.

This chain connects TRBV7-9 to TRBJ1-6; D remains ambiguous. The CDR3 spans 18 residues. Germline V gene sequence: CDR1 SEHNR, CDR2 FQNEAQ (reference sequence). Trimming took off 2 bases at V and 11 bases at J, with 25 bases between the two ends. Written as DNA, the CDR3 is TGTGCCAGCAGCTTAACTTCCCGGGCGGATGGTACGAGGGCACCCCTCCACTTT. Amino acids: CASSLTSRADGTRAPLHF.

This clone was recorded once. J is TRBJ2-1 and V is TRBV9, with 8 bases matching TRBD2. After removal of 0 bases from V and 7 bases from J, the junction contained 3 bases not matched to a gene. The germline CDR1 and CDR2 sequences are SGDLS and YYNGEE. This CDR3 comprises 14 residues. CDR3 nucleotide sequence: TGTGCCAGCAGCGTAGTAAGCGGGGGAAATGAGCAGTTCTTC. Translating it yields CASSVVSGGNEQFF.

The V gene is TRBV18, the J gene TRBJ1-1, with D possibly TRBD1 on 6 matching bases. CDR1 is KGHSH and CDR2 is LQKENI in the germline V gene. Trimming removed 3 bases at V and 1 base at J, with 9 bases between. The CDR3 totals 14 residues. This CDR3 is CASSPRTANTEAFF. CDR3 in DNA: TGTGCCAGCTCACCGCGGACAGCGAACACTGAAGCTTTCTTT.

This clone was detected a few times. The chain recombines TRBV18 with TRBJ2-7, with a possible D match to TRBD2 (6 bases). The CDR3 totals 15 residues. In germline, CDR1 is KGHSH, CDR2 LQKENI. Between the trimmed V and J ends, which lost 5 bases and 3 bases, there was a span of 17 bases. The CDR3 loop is CASSSDQGAGYEQYF. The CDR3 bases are TGTGCCAGCTCATCCGACCAGGGAGCGGGCTACGAGCAGTACTTC.

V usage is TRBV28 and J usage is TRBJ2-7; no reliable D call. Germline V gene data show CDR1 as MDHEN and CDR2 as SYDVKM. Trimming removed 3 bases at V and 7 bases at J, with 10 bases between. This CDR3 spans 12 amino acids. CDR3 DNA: TGTGCCAGCAGTTTCCCTGGCAGTGAGCAGTACTTC. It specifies CASSFPGSEQYF. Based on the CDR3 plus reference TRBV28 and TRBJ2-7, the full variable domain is DVKVTQSSRYLVKRTGEKVFLECVQDMDHENMFWYRQDPGLGLRLIYFSYDVKMKEKGDIPEGYSVSREKKERFSLILESASTNQTSMYLCASSFPGSEQYFGPGTRLTVT.

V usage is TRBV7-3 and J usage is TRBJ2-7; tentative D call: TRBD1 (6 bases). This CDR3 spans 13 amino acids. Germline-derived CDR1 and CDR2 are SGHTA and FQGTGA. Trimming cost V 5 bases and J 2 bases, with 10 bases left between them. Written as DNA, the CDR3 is TGTGCCAGCAGCGGGGGCGGGCCCTACGAGCAGTACTTC. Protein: CASSGGGPYEQYF.

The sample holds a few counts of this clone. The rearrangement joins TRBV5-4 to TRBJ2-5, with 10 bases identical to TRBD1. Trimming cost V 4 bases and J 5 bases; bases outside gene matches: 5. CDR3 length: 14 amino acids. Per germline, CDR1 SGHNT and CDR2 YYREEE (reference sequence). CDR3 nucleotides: TGTGCCAGCAGCCAAAGGACAGGGGGGGAGACCCAGTACTTC. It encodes CASSQRTGGETQYF.

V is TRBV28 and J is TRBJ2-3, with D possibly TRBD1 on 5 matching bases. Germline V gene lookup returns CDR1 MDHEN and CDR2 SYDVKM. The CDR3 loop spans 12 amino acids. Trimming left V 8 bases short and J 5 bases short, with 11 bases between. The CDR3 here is CASGALVDTQYF. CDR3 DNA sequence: TGTGCCAGCGGGGCTTTGGTAGATACGCAGTATTTT. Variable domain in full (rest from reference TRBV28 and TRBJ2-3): DVKVTQSSRYLVKRTGEKVFLECVQDMDHENMFWYRQDPGLGLRLIYFSYDVKMKEKGDIPEGYSVSREKKERFSLILESASTNQTSMYLCASGALVDTQYFGPGTRLTVL.

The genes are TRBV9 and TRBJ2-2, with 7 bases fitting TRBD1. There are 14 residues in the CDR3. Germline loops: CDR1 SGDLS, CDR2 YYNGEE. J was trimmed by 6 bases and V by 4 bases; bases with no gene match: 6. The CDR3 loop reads CASSQGDYPGELFF. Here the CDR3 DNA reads TGTGCCAGCAGCCAGGGGGATTATCCCGGGGAGCTGTTTTTT.

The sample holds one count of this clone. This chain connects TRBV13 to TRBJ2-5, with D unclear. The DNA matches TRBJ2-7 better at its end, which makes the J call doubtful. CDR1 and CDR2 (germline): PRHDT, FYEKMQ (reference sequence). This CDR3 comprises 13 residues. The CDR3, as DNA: TGTGCCAGCTCCCTAGAGAACTCCTACGAGCAGTACTTC. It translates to CASSLENSYEQYF.

For the CDR3, the DNA is TGTGCCAGCAGTATACTGTCGAGAGATGAGCAGTTCTTC. As protein: CASSILSRDEQFF. The chain is built from TRBV28 and TRBJ2-1; D not resolved. Germline V CDR1 and CDR2: MDHEN, SYDVKM. The CDR3 covers 13 residues. Trimming cost V 5 bases and J 8 bases, with 13 bases left between them.

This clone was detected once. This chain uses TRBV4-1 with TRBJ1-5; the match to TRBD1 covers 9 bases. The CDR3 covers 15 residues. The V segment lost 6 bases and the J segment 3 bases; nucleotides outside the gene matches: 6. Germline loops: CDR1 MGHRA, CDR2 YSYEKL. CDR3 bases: TGCGCCAGCAGGCCCCGGGACAGGGACAATCAGCCCCAGCATTTT. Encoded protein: CASRPRDRDNQPQHF.

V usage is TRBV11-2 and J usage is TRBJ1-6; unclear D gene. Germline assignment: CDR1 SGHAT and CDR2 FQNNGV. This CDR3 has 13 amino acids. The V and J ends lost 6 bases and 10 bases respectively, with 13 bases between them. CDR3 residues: CASSTSGESPLHF. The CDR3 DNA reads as TGTGCCAGCAGTACCTCGGGAGAATCACCCCTCCACTTT.